This T cell receptor (beta chain) comes out of a study of blood T cell repertoires in COVID-19. The overall study: Material from acute and convalescent COVID-19 was sourced from the United States, Italy and Spain. The analysed material was cDNA or gDNA that came from T cells, B-cell-depleted T cells, or PBMCs.

Seattle cases were enrolled at active infection and followed longitudinally. Germline values: CDR1 GTSNPN, CDR2 SVGIG (reference sequence). The V segment lost 5 bases and the J segment 0 bases; nucleotides outside the gene matches: 4. This CDR3 contains 15 residues. Original processing methods: Estimation of nucleated cell counts relied on the amplification of reference gene primers. Profiling relied on immunoSEQ multiplex PCR, and the TCRdb table lists in-frame clones only, not all of them. The D gene and trimming were derived from the DNA, and the V and J assignments and clone size from that table. The sample holds around 340,000 clones; 86% are singletons and the top ten take about 7.6%.

This TCR came from a woman aged 60-75 years with COVID-19, enrolled during active disease. The chain couples TRBV30 to TRBJ2-6, with 7 nucleotides matching TRBD1. Material for sequencing was peripheral blood. CDR3: CAWGAGGSGANVLTF. DNA for the CDR3: TGTGCCTGGGGGGCAGGGGGCTCTGGGGCCAACGTCCTGACTTTC.